The entry that follows covers one T cell receptor (beta chain) sequence. Its antigen is not known. This sample is drawn from a study of a mutant IDH1 vaccine in newly diagnosed glioma. Looking at the study overall: Earlier treatment was radiotherapy, temozolomide, or both, with most getting both.

Time point: week 35, safety follow-up. The study gave 300 ug of mutant IDH1 20-mer peptide per vaccine dose, with topical imiquimod. Weeks 1, 3, 5, 7, 11, 15, 19 and 23 were when patients received their eight vaccinations. General study results and limits: Vaccination induced immune responses in about 92% of patients.

Here immunoSEQ multiplex PCR was the method, and the copy in TCRdb shows in-frame clones only, minus some. The sample carries roughly 30,000 clones, 81% recorded once. The starting material was PBMCs, obtained from a glioma patient whose treatment included an IDH1 peptide vaccine. The sequence was obtained from a man aged 25-45 years with glioma.

The CDR3 loop is CASTPPTRSGELFF. The CDR3 bases are TGTGCCAGCACCCCACCGACTAGATCCGGGGAGCTGTTTTTT. The V and J genes are TRBV5-4 and TRBJ2-2; possibly TRBD2 for D (6 bases). CDR1 and CDR2 (germline): SGHNT, YYREEE (reference sequence). With 6 bases removed from V and 6 bases from J, the gap between germline ends came to 15 bases. The CDR3 totals 14 residues.